This T cell receptor (beta chain) was retrieved from a study of blood T cell repertoires in COVID-19. Sequenced by immunoSEQ multiplex PCR; TCRdb stores in-frame clones only, minus some. The top ten clones hold approximately 5.3% of a sample with around 270,000 clones, 70% to 90% of them seen once. Those enrolled in Seattle joined during active infection and were followed longitudinally afterward. This clonotype was sampled from a woman in her fifties or sixties with COVID-19, enrolled during active disease. The sequencing input was peripheral blood.

For the CDR3, the DNA is TGTGCCAGCACCCTACAGGGATGGAATAGCAATCAGCCCCAGCATTTT. Amino acid sequence: CASTLQGWNSNQPQHF. The rearrangement links TRBV7-8 to TRBJ1-5; maybe TRBD1 (6 bases). The CDR3 loop spans 16 amino acids. Trimming stripped 7 bases from V and 0 bases from J, with 16 bases between. CDR1 and CDR2 (germline): SGHVS, FQNEAQ.